The clone carrying this T cell receptor beta chain was observed once. Symptom resolution, clearance, or two negative PCRs marked the recovered donors of Cohort 3. The data were taken from a study of blood T cell repertoires in COVID-19. The wider study: Sites in the United States, Italy and Spain provided acute and convalescent COVID-19 samples.

Original processing methods: Amplification of reference gene primers provided the estimated nucleated cell counts. Method: immunoSEQ multiplex PCR; TCRdb's copy keeps in-frame clones and lacks some. That table supplies the V and J calls and clone size; D and trimming were determined from the DNA. The table shows around 400,000 clones, with roughly four fifths occurring only once. Germline V gene lookup returns CDR1 WSHSY and CDR2 SAAADI. The germline V and J ends were trimmed by 6 bases and 2 bases, with 7 bases remaining between them. CDR3 length: 12 amino acids. The sample was PBMCs or T cells enriched from blood (not recorded which). This chain links TRBV10-2 with TRBJ2-5; possibly TRBD2 for D (5 bases). The clonotype was recovered from a woman in her 50s who had recovered from COVID-19. DNA of the CDR3: TGCGCCAGCAGAGGACTGCAAGAGACCCAGTACTTC. It codes for CASRGLQETQYF.